The 17 T cell receptor beta chains below were found in one sample sequenced in a study of blood T cell repertoires in COVID-19. TCRdb keeps only in-frame clones here, not all; method: immunoSEQ multiplex PCR. The data hold a few hundred thousand clones, with around 89% observed a single time. Input material: PBMCs or T cells enriched from blood (not recorded which). Receptor source: a woman younger than 30 in a cohort exposed to, infected with or recovered from COVID-19 (not recorded which).

The chain recombines TRBV6-5 with TRBJ1-3; 8 bases map to TRBD1. The CDR3 sequence is 15 residues long. Trimming at V came to 8 bases and at J to 4 bases, leaving 10 bases not matched to a gene. Germline loops: CDR1 MNHEY, CDR2 SVGAGI. The DNA for the CDR3 is TGTGCCAGCCTTGCCTCAGGGGGCCTCGGAAACACCATATATTTT. Encoded protein: CASLASGGLGNTIYF.

The rearrangement links TRBV19 to TRBJ2-7, with TRBD1 matching over 8 bases. The CDR3 runs to 15 residues. Looked up from germline, CDR1 is LNHDA and CDR2 is SQIVND (reference sequence). With V trimmed by 3 bases and J by 2 bases, 6 bases remained unmatched. The chain's CDR3 is CASSIRTGPTYEQYF. The CDR3 DNA follows: TGTGCCAGTAGTATCCGGACAGGGCCAACCTACGAGCAGTACTTC.

This rearrangement joins TRBV9 to TRBJ2-2; D remains ambiguous. The CDR3 length is 15 residues. Between the trimmed V and J ends, which lost 2 bases and 2 bases, there was a span of 10 bases. CDR1 is SGDLS and CDR2 is YYNGEE in the germline V gene. CDR3 nucleotide sequence: TGTGCCAGCAGCGTTTGGGCCAGCAACACCGGGGAGCTGTTTTTT. Translating it yields CASSVWASNTGELFF.

The chain has TRBV9 and TRBJ2-7; the match to TRBD1 covers 7 bases. V shed 1 base, J shed 6 bases, and the junction held 7 bases outside the gene matches. Germline V gives CDR1 SGDLS, CDR2 YYNGEE. This CDR3 contains 14 residues. The CDR3 DNA reads as TGTGCCAGCAGCGTAAAAACAGGGGTGGGCGAGCAGTACTTC. Translated, it gives CASSVKTGVGEQYF.

The gene calls are TRBV19 and TRBJ2-5; 7 bases match TRBD2. The CDR3 sequence is 13 residues long. V was pared by 6 bases and J by 6 bases, with 7 bases of the junction left unmatched. The germline CDR1 and CDR2 sequences are LNHDA and SQIVND (reference sequence). For the CDR3, the DNA is TGTGCCAGTAGCATCGGGCGGGAGAAGACCCAGTACTTC. Protein sequence: CASSIGREKTQYF.

J is TRBJ2-5 and V is TRBV19; 8 nucleotides agree with TRBD1. V shed 5 bases, J shed 1 base, and the junction held 3 bases outside the gene matches. The CDR3 spans 14 residues. Germline lookup yields CDR1 LNHDA and CDR2 SQIVND (reference sequence). Here the CDR3 DNA reads TGTGCCAGTAGTCGCGGACAGGGCCAAGAGACCCAGTACTTC. Its protein product is CASSRGQGQETQYF.

J is TRBJ2-1 and V is TRBV18; D might be TRBD1 (5 bases). CDR1 KGHSH and CDR2 LQKENI come from the germline V gene. V was shortened by 1 base and J by 3 bases, with 7 bases between the two germline ends. The CDR3 sequence is 14 residues long. The chain's CDR3 is CASSPRDSYNEQFF. The CDR3 bases are TGTGCCAGCTCACCACGTGACAGCTACAATGAGCAGTTCTTC.

This chain links TRBV28 with TRBJ2-1; D may be TRBD2 (6 bases). Germline V gene lookup returns CDR1 MDHEN and CDR2 SYDVKM. Trimming removed 6 bases from V and 2 bases from J, with 14 bases in between. The CDR3 covers 15 residues. The CDR3 sequence: CASSPGGAAYNEQFF. DNA of the CDR3: TGTGCCAGCAGCCCCGGAGGGGCGGCCTACAATGAGCAGTTCTTC.

This clone was observed once. This rearrangement joins TRBV28 to TRBJ2-7; tentatively, D is TRBD2 (5 bases). Germline CDR1 reads MDHEN; CDR2 reads SYDVKM. The CDR3 consists of 16 residues. Deletions cut 4 bases from V and 5 bases from J, with 21 bases between. The CDR3 region has the DNA TGTGCCAGCAGTTCCCTATCACGGGGTATTTTCGACGAGCAGTACTTC. It codes for CASSSLSRGIFDEQYF. Full variable domain (remainder filled in from reference TRBV28 and TRBJ2-7): DVKVTQSSRYLVKRTGEKVFLECVQDMDHENMFWYRQDPGLGLRLIYFSYDVKMKEKGDIPEGYSVSREKKERFSLILESASTNQTSMYLCASSSLSRGIFDEQYFGPGTRLTVT.

The rearrangement joins TRBV27 to TRBJ1-4, with D hard to call. Germline CDR1 reads MNHEY; CDR2 reads SMNVEV (reference sequence). The V gene lost 3 bases and the J gene lost 5 bases, with 4 bases spanning the gap. This CDR3 is built from 12 residues. CDR3 in DNA: TGTGCCAGCAGTTTCCCAAATGAAAAACTGTTTTTT. It codes for CASSFPNEKLFF. The full variable domain, completed using reference TRBV27 and TRBJ1-4, is EAQVTQNPRYLITVTGKKLTVTCSQNMNHEYMSWYRQDPGLGLRQIYYSMNVEVTDKGDVPEGYKVSRKEKRNFPLILESPSPNQTSLYFCASSFPNEKLFFGSGTQLSVL.

V is TRBV6-5 and J is TRBJ1-1; perhaps TRBD1 as D (6 bases). V was clipped by 0 bases and J by 8 bases, with 13 bases between them. The CDR3 extends over 14 amino acids. CDR1 is MNHEY and CDR2 is SVGAGI in the germline V gene. Here the CDR3 reads CASSYSVQGTEAFF. The CDR3 nucleotides are TGTGCCAGCAGTTACTCGGTCCAGGGGACGGAAGCTTTCTTT.

This rearrangement joins TRBV7-8 to TRBJ2-1; the match to TRBD2 covers 7 bases. The V segment lost 1 base and the J segment 6 bases; nucleotides outside the gene matches: 3. Germline CDR1 reads SGHVS; CDR2 reads FQNEAQ. The length of the CDR3 is 14 residues. CDR3 nucleotides: TGTGCCAGCAGCTTAGGTGGGGGGGTCAATGAGCAGTTCTTC. Amino acid sequence: CASSLGGGVNEQFF.

This clone was counted only a few times. The V call is TRBV7-9, the J call TRBJ2-1; 9 bases are a match to TRBD1. Germline V gene sequence: CDR1 SEHNR, CDR2 FQNEAQ (reference sequence). J was trimmed by 6 bases and V by 4 bases; bases with no gene match: 10. The CDR3 length is 16 residues. The CDR3 sequence: CASSSAPGQGPNEQFF. The CDR3 DNA reads TGTGCCAGCAGCTCCGCCCCGGGACAGGGACCCAATGAGCAGTTCTTC.

The V call is TRBV6-5, the J call TRBJ2-7; the D gene is possibly TRBD2 (6 bases). Trimming removed 4 bases at V and 1 base at J, with 14 bases between. Germline V lookup: CDR1 MNHEY, CDR2 SVGAGI. The CDR3 is 15 amino acids. The CDR3 DNA follows: TGTGCCAGCAGTTCCCCCAGGGACTCATCCTACGAGCAGTACTTC. As protein: CASSSPRDSSYEQYF.

The chain joins TRBV6-5 to TRBJ1-2, with TRBD1 matching over 9 bases. This CDR3 has 14 residues. The germline CDR1 and CDR2 sequences are MNHEY and SVGAGI. V trimming: 10 bases; J trimming: 3 bases; junction bases outside the gene matches: 9. The CDR3 DNA reads TGTGCCATCACCACAGGGGGCGCGGACTATGGCTACACCTTC. Translation gives CAITTGGADYGYTF.

CDR3 protein: CASSSGGLPNTGELFF. For the CDR3, the DNA is TGTGCCAGCAGTTCCGGGGGGCTCCCGAACACCGGGGAGCTGTTTTTT. This chain links TRBV6-5 with TRBJ2-2; tentative D call: TRBD2 (7 bases). Trimming shortened V by 4 bases and J by 0 bases, and 12 bases separated the two germline ends. The CDR3 is 16 residues long. Germline V gene sequence: CDR1 MNHEY, CDR2 SVGAGI.

This clone was seen just once. The V gene is TRBV25-1, the J gene TRBJ2-1, with TRBD2 matching over 7 bases. CDR1 is MGHDK, CDR2 SYGVNS, per germline. V was clipped by 4 bases and J by 7 bases; unmatched bases: 10. This CDR3 is built from 15 residues. The CDR3 here is CASSVGPGRGNEQFF. The CDR3 DNA follows: TGTGCCAGCAGTGTGGGACCAGGGCGGGGGAATGAGCAGTTCTTC. Drawing the rest from reference TRBV25-1 and TRBJ2-1, the complete variable domain is EADIYQTPRYLVIGTGKKITLECSQTMGHDKMYWYQQDPGMELHLIHYSYGVNSTEKGDLSSESTVSRIRTEHFPLTLESARPSHTSQYLCASSVGPGRGNEQFFGPGTRLTVL.